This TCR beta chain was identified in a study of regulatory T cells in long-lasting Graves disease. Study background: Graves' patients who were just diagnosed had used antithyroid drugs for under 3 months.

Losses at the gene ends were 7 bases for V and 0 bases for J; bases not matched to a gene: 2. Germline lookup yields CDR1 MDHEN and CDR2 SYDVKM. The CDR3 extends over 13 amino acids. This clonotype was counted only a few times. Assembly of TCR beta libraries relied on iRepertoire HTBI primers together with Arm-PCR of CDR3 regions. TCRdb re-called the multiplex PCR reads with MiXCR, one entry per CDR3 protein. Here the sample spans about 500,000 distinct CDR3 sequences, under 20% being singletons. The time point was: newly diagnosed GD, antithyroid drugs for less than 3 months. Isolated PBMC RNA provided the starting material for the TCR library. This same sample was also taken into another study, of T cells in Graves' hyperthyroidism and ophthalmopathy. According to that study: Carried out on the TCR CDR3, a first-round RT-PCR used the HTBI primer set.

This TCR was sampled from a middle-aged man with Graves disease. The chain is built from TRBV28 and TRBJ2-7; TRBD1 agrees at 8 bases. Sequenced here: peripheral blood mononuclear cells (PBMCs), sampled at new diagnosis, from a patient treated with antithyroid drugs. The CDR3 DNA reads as TGTGCCAGCAAGACAGGGGTCTCCTACGAGCAGTACTTC. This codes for CASKTGVSYEQYF.